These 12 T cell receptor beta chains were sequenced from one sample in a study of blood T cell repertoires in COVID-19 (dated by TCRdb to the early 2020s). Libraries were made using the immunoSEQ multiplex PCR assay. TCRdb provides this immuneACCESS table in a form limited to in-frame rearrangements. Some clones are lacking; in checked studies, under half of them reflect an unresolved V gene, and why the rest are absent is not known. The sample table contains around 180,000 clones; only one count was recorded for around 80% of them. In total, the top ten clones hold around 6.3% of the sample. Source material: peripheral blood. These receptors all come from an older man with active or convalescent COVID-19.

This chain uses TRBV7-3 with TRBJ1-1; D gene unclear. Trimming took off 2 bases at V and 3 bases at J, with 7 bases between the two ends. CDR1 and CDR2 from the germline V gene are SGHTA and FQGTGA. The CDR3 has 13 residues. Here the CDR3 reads CASSLQEDTEAFF. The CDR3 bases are TGTGCCAGCAGCTTACAGGAGGACACTGAAGCTTTCTTT.

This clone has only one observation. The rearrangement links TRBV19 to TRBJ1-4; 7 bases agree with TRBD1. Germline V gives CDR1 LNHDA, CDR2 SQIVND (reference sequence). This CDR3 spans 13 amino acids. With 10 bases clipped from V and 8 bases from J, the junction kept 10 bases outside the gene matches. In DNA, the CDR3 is TGTGCCACCGCCGGACAGGATCGAGAAAAACTGTTTTTT. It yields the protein CATAGQDREKLFF. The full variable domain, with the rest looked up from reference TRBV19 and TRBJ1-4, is DGGITQSPKYLFRKEGQNVTLSCEQNLNHDAMYWYRQDPGQGLRLIYYSQIVNDFQKGDIAEGYSVSREKKESFPLTVTSAQKNPTAFYLCATAGQDREKLFFGSGTQLSVL.

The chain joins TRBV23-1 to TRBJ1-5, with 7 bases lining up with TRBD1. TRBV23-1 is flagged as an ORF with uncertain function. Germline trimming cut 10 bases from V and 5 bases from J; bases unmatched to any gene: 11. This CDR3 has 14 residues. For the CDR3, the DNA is TGCGCCACCACCGGGACAGCGATTCATCAGCCCCAGCATTTT. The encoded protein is CATTGTAIHQPQHF.

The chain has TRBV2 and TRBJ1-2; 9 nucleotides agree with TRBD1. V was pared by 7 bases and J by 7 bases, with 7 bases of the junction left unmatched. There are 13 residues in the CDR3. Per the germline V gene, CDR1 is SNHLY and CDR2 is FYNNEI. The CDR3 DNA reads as TGTGCCAGCACGCCGACAGGGGGAGTTGGCTACACCTTC. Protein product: CASTPTGGVGYTF.

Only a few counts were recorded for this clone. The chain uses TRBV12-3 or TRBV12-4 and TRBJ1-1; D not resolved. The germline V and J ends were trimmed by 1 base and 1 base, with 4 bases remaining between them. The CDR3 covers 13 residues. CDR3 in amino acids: CASSLGENTEAFF. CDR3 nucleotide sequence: TGTGCCAGCAGTTTAGGAGAGAACACTGAAGCTTTCTTT.

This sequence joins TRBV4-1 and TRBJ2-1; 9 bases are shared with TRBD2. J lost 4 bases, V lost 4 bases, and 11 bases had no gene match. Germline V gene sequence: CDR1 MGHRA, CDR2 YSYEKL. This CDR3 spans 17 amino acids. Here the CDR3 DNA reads TGCGCCAGCAGCCGGAACCCGGCTAGCGGGGAGTACAATGAGCAGTTCTTC. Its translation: CASSRNPASGEYNEQFF.

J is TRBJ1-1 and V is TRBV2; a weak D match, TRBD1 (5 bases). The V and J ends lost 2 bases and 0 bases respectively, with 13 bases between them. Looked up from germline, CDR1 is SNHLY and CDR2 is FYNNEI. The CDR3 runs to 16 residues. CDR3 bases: TGTGCCAGCAGTGAAATGGGGGGACGACTGAACACTGAAGCTTTCTTT. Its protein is CASSEMGGRLNTEAFF.

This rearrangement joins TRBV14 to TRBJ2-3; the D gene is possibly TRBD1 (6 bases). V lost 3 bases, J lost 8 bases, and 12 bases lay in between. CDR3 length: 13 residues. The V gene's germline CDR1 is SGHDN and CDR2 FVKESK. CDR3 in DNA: TGTGCCAGCAGCCAGTCGACAGGTGGTACGCAGTATTTT. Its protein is CASSQSTGGTQYF. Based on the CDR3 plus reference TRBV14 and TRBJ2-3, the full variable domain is EAGVTQFPSHSVIEKGQTVTLRCDPISGHDNLYWYRRVMGKEIKFLLHFVKESKQDESGMPNNRFLAERTGGTYSTLKVQPAELEDSGVYFCASSQSTGGTQYFGPGTRLTVL.

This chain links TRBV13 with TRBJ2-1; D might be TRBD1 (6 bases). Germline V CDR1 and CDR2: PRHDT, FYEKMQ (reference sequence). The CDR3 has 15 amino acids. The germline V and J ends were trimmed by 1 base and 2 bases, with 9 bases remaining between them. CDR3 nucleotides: TGTGCCAGCAGCTTAGCAGGGGAACCCTACAATGAGCAGTTCTTC. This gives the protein CASSLAGEPYNEQFF.

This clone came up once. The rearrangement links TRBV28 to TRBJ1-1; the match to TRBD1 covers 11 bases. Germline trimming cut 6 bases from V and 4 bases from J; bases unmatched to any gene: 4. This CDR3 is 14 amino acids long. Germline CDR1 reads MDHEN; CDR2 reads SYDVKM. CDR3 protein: CASRTDRGLTEAFF. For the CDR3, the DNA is TGTGCCAGCAGAACGGACAGGGGGCTCACTGAAGCTTTCTTT.

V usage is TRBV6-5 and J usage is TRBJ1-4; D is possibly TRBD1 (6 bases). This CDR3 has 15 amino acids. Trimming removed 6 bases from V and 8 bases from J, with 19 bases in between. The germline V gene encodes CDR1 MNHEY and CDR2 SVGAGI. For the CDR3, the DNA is TGTGCCAGCAGCCACCGGGGGGGGCTTGGGGAAAAACTGTTTTTT. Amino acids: CASSHRGGLGEKLFF.

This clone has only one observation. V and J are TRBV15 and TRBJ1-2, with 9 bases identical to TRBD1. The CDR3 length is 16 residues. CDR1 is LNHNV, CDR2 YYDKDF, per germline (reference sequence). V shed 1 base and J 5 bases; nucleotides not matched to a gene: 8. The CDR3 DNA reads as TGTGCCACCAGCAGAGCCGGGACAGGGATACAGTATGGCTACACCTTC. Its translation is CATSRAGTGIQYGYTF.